This TCR beta chain was documented in a study of cytomegalovirus exposure and HLA in healthy donors. There are a few counts of this clone. Vbeta (60) and Jbeta (13) primers were used in the PCR. Sequencing was performed with immunoSEQ multiplex PCR; in TCRdb, only in-frame clones are kept and a portion is missing. The sample comprises about 110,000 clones, around 78% of which are singletons, and 7.8% rests with the top ten. The CDR3 runs to 12 residues. CDR1 is LNHDA, CDR2 SQIVND, per germline (reference sequence). Trimming left V 3 bases short and J 6 bases short, with 9 bases between. The receptor was derived from a man aged 30-40 years in good health and CMV-seronegative. Material for sequencing was PBMCs. V usage is TRBV19 and J usage is TRBJ2-7; D is possibly TRBD1 (6 bases). CDR3: CASSITGCEQYF. The CDR3, as DNA: TGTGCCAGTAGTATTACAGGGTGCGAGCAGTACTTC.